What follows describes a single T cell receptor beta chain. Which antigen it targets is not known. Base qualities are not recorded, but no much larger clone differs from it by a single base. The time point label, as the study defines it: 24 weeks on oral tofacitinib. The sample's treatment or condition, from its label and the paper: oral pan-JAK inhibitor, 5-10 mg twice daily. Lesional scalp punch biopsies and peripheral blood were obtained from alopecia areata patients. After PBMCs were isolated by density centrifugation and stained for CD3, CD4 and CD8, a FACSAria was used to sort CD4+ and CD8+ T cells. From the cysteine through the phenylalanine, the CDR3 covers 12 amino acids. Kept here is only the CDR3 DNA, which spans 36 bases and is read in frame from base 1. V is clipped by 6 bases and J by 12 bases, and the sequence between their germline boundaries is 17 bases long. Looking up the germline V gene (reference sequence) yields CDR1 SEHNR and CDR2 FQNEAQ.

This entry comes from a study of CD8+ T cells in alopecia areata (dated by TCRdb to 2017 to 2018). In terms of the full investigation: Treated patients were enrolled in an open-label pilot trial of oral tofacitinib, 5 to 10 mg twice daily, for moderate-to-severe alopecia areata. Biopsies were taken from tofacitinib-treated patients at baseline and again at 4 and 24 weeks into treatment, and several of those patients also had a later scalp biopsy. Patients stayed on tofacitinib for 6 to 18 months and then had 6 months of follow-up off drug so that delayed response and recurrence could be assessed. Amplification of TCRbeta CDR3 regions was done by immunoSEQ multiplex PCR using 35 Vbeta forward primers and 13 Jbeta reverse primers. For the treated patients, the SALT score, which quantifies what percentage of scalp surface area is affected, served as the measure of disease severity. Human TCRbeta sequencing covered scalp tissue and sorted CD4+ and CD8+ peripheral blood T cells from patchy and totalis/universalis alopecia areata patients and healthy controls. Clonality in the scalp was compared among normal scalp (n=4), patchy alopecia areata scalp (n=8), and alopecia totalis/universalis scalp (n=8). The RNA source kit depended on sample type: the PAXgene miRNA kit for fixed scalp, the miRNeasy kit for PBMCs, and the RNeasy kit for mouse skin. The study used high-throughput TCRbeta sequencing to examine T cell clonal expansion in alopecia areata, in both the C3H/HeJ mouse model and human patients. Summary of the overall study and its limitations: Lesional scalp, especially in alopecia totalis/universalis, showed higher clonality and more expanded CD8+ clones than normal scalp, suggesting antigenic drive. Many expanded lesional clones were found to persist in scalp and blood during tofacitinib treatment, and relapse after treatment cessation may be partly explained by this persistence. Resident alphabeta T cells in normal human skin are also sequenced, complicating scalp TCR repertoire analysis, unlike mouse skin dominated by gammadelta T cells. TCR sequences shared between patients were less clear than in mice, possibly partly because of HLA diversity in the patient population. Tofacitinib significantly lowered scalp clonality and the number of expanded CD8+ clones among the top 100 scalp clones. Because the treated cohort was small and had only one nonresponder, larger studies are needed to examine links between baseline CD8+ expansion and response.

The library was generated by the immunoSEQ multiplex PCR assay. To provide template for TCR sequencing, every sample had RNA extracted and reverse transcribed into cDNA. SuperScript III was used for first-strand cDNA synthesis, primed with a 2:1 mix of oligo-dT and random hexamers. A synthetic immune receptor repertoire was used to gauge amplification bias, and whatever bias remained was removed computationally. The original pipeline was this. After raw reads were preprocessed to remove errors, the CDR3 was defined following IMGT conventions as running from the conserved cysteine to phenylalanine. Clonality was computed by normalizing Shannon entropy by log2 of the number of productive unique TCRs and subtracting the result from 1. CD4 or CD8 identity of scalp clones was inferred by cross-referencing scalp TCRbeta sequences with sorted blood CD4 and CD8 repertoires. What TCRdb holds here is the immuneACCESS table cut down to in-frame rearrangements. Part of the clones is not present; checked against another copy, under half of the missing clones reflect an unresolved V gene, and the others are unexplained. The DNA gave D and trimming, while V, J and clone size come from that table. The sample contains 95,000 to 110,000 clones, 84% of them found a single time. The ten most abundant clones make up under 25% of the sample.

This TCR came from a human donor with alopecia areata. The sequence links TRBV7-9 to TRBJ2-5, with no confident D gene call. Sequencing used CD8+ T cells sorted from blood, obtained at week 24, from a patient treated with tofacitinib. CDR3 region: CASSLSGHGEYF. The sequenced DNA: TGTGCCAGCAGTCTAAGTGGGCACGGAGAGTACTTC.